This record looks at one TCR beta chain sequence and its context. Its antigen is currently not known. Base quality data are lacking; no much larger clone is found one base away. The donors were 40 or so Caucasian individuals from Russia, aged roughly 6 to 100 years, who were systemically healthy. About 9.6 milliliters of peripheral blood were collected from each donor into EDTA-treated Vacutainer tubes. Ficoll-Paque density-gradient centrifugation was used to isolate PBMCs, with at least 7 million per sample. Total RNA, at least 5 micrograms per sample, was extracted from PBMCs with Trizol reagent. For every donor, an aliquot of PBMCs went through flow cytometry to measure the percentages of naive CD45RAhigh/CD27high T cells. Spanning cysteine to phenylalanine, the CDR3 consists of 15 amino acids. The CDR3 DNA has 45 bases and is translated from base 1. As encoded in the germline V gene, CDR1 is SGHTA while CDR2 is FQGNSA.

The data belong to a study of blood T cells in healthy people across ages (dated by TCRdb to the mid-2010s). For the study in its entirety: In model experiments, template switching captured roughly one uniquely barcoded TCR beta cDNA molecule for every two T cells. Four age groups were formed from the donors: young (average 16 years), middle-aged (just under 40), aged (approximately 60) and long-lived (less than 85). To avoid experimental bias, donors of different ages were randomly spread across the sequencing lanes. The study measured age-related changes in TCR beta repertoire diversity using deep sequencing normalized with unique cDNA molecular identifiers. Two additional independent replicas of 1 million unique cDNA reads from the same blood draw were analyzed for two donors (one aged 18 to 30 and one aged 80 or older).

Results the study describes overall, beyond this receptor: The long-lived group showed more naive CD4+ T cells, fewer expanded clones and increased TCR diversity than the aged group, suggesting age selection. The percentage of naive T cells measured by flow cytometry correlated strongly with observed TCR beta diversity. Conclusive comparison of naive and antigen-experienced compartments was prevented by the profiling of bulk unsorted PBMCs. Total diversity estimates from one million sequenced T cells were considered lower bounds and underestimates. Because the CMV infection status of the donors was unknown, age-related changes in expanded clonotypes may potentially have been confounded. As age increased, observed TCR beta diversity per million T cells dropped in a roughly linear way, and a significant reduction was already evident by age 40.

Library preparation employed 5' RACE. TCRdb shows the sequencer as Illumina HiSeq 2500. The second PCR ran for about 7 to 11 cycles and used a J-beta primer mix along with a sample-barcoded 5' primer. A unique molecular identifier was introduced onto each TCR beta cDNA molecule by a template-switch 5' adaptor carrying 12 random nucleotides. Each sample yielded at least 3 million CDR3-containing paired-end reads. First-strand cDNA synthesis was performed from all RNA using the Mint cDNA synthesis kit, with priming by a TRBC-specific oligonucleotide. After uracil-DNA glycosylase treatment, a first 18-cycle PCR used universal primers M1SS and BC2_uni_R on all cDNA. The paper's processing steps were these. For normalization, 1 million high-quality reads, each with a distinct molecular identifier, were randomly selected from each sample. Instead of being binned into consensus sequences, reads that shared molecular identifiers were thrown out. MiTCR, run with a Q25 quality threshold and the strictest error-elimination algorithm, handled CDR3 identification, clonotype clustering and error correction. A nonparametric unseen species model with Euler transformation was used to estimate a lower bound on total TCR beta diversity. The raw public data were reprocessed by TCRdb itself: fastp quality trimming at Q25, MiXCR clonotype calling, in-frame beta chains only. A single entry per CDR3 protein holds the most common genes and DNA from its merged rows. TCRdb's processing, not the authors' own work, is the source of the V and J calls. The sample has 1.5 million to 2 million distinct CDR3 sequences on record, 28% of them singletons. Clones ranked in the top ten supply around 7.7% of the sample.

Recombination joined TRBV7-2 with TRBJ2-5; the D region is possibly TRBD1 or TRBD2, each matching across 5 bases. Gene TRBJ2-7 matches the end of the DNA better, so the J call may be wrong. This receptor was taken from a woman aged 30 to 39 in good health. Sequences were obtained from blood. In nucleotide form, the sequence is TGTGCCAGCAGCCCTCGACCGGGACGGACATACGAGCAGTACTTC. This is translated as CASSPRPGRTYEQYF.